This T cell receptor (beta chain) was identified during a study of blood T cell repertoires in COVID-19. Study overall: PBMCs, B-cell-depleted T cells, or T cells were the source of the cDNA or gDNA that made up the material.

The data were produced by immunoSEQ multiplex PCR, yet TCRdb's version contains in-frame clones alone and is incomplete. The sample contains tens of thousands of clones, around 84% of which appear only once. This clone was found once. Material: peripheral blood. The origin of this receptor is a man aged 80 or over with acute or convalescent COVID-19.

As DNA, the CDR3 is TGTGCCAGCAGTTACTTCCAAGCGGGAGGTCACCCCCTCACAGATACGCAGTATTTT. Protein sequence: CASSYFQAGGHPLTDTQYF. This chain connects TRBV6-2 or TRBV6-3 to TRBJ2-3; 9 bases match TRBD2. CDR1 MNHEY and CDR2 SVGEGT come from the germline V gene. The trim removed 1 base at V and 2 bases at J, leaving 13 bases unmatched. CDR3 length equals 19 residues.